This note documents a single T cell receptor (beta chain) sequence. The data were taken from a study of shared clonotypes between healthy human individuals. Study at large: The composition of the donors was a couple of women and a few men aged 18 to 49.

In the original analysis: ImmunoSEQ only sent back junction sequences with no quality scores, so filtering was done differently. Sequencing used immunoSEQ multiplex PCR; TCRdb keeps in-frame clones, though not all of them. V and J calls and clone size come straight from that table; D and trimming were deduced from the DNA. The repertoire holds about 1.1 million clones, approximately 78% seen once, with 0.61% in the top ten. The V gene lost 4 bases and the J gene lost 2 bases, with 12 bases spanning the gap. This CDR3 is 14 amino acids long. The germline V gene has CDR1 SQVTM and CDR2 ANQGSEA. The clonotype comes from a man aged 18 to 30 in good health. Some clones in this sample may be carry-over from other donors' samples. The gene calls are TRBV29-1 and TRBJ1-5; D not resolved. Material for sequencing was memory CD4+ T cells from PBMCs. The subset was: CD45RA-negative fraction. CDR3 in amino acids: CSVALIMGNQPQHF. The CDR3 region has the DNA TGCAGCGTTGCCCTGATCATGGGCAATCAGCCCCAGCATTTT. Looking up the rest from reference TRBV29-1 and TRBJ1-5 gives the full variable domain: SAVISQKPSRDICQRGTSLTIQCQVDSQVTMMFWYRQQPGQSLTLIATANQGSEATYESGFVIDKFPISRPNLTFSTLTVSNMSPEDSSIYLCSVALIMGNQPQHFGDGTRLSIL.